This T cell receptor beta chain was captured in a study of beta chain features in type 1 diabetes. All of the isolated RNA was reverse transcribed, so expressed TCRB transcripts were sequenced. TCRdb keeps only in-frame clones here, not all; method: immunoSEQ multiplex PCR. The table has hundreds of thousands of clones, about 16% seen once. Researchers reported sorting CD4+ naive, central memory, regulatory and stem cell-like memory cells via CD45RO/CCR7/CD25/CD127/CD95/CD27. Overall study results and limits: Cells with high TCR expression could be over-represented by cDNA sequencing.

Regarding this clone: Its target is unknown.

The CDR3 consists of 15 residues. V lost 5 bases to trimming and J lost 2 bases; unmatched junction nucleotides: 7. In germline, CDR1 is MNHNY, CDR2 SVGAGI (reference sequence). Sequencing was performed on naive CD4+ T cells from blood. The TCR comes from a man aged 18 to 30 in good health. The genes are TRBV6-6 and TRBJ2-5; 8 bases agree with TRBD1. In DNA, the CDR3 is TGTGCCAGCAGTGCGGACAGGGCCTCGCAAGAGACCCAGTACTTC. Its protein product is CASSADRASQETQYF.